This entry is about one T cell receptor beta chain. What it binds is not known. Noted treatment: 15 to 20 received Ad26.COV2.S at low or high dose, single or two shots; about five received placebo; per-sample allocation not given. The samples date from day 63 after the first vaccine or placebo injection. Based in Boston, the donor was an adult of 18-55 years. This sample stems from a study of Ad26.COV2.S vaccination and SARS-CoV-2 variants. Study as a whole: The donor belonged to the COV1001 Ad26.COV2.S trial arm. Donor got 5x10^10 or 1x10^11 viral particles of Ad26.COV2.S.

Some clones are missing from TCRdb's copy, which holds only in-frame ones; the method was immunoSEQ multiplex PCR. The table includes about 350,000 clones, about 88% detected once. Study results and limitations: After vaccination, reports described spike-specific CD8+ and CD4+ T cell responses as showing substantial breadth.

The specimen comprised peripheral blood, sampled in a trial of Ad26.COV2.S vaccine versus placebo. The receptor was isolated from a person between 18 and 60 years old who received the Ad26.COV2.S COVID-19 vaccine or a placebo.

CDR3 sequence reads: CASSIPPGPTSRDTQYF. Written as DNA, the CDR3 is TGTGCCAGTAGTATACCCCCTGGGCCTACCTCTAGAGATACGCAGTATTTT. This sequence joins TRBV19 and TRBJ2-3; D call uncertain. CDR3 length equals 17 residues. With 2 bases removed from V and 5 bases from J, the gap between germline ends came to 20 bases. Germline V gene lookup returns CDR1 LNHDA and CDR2 SQIVND (reference sequence).